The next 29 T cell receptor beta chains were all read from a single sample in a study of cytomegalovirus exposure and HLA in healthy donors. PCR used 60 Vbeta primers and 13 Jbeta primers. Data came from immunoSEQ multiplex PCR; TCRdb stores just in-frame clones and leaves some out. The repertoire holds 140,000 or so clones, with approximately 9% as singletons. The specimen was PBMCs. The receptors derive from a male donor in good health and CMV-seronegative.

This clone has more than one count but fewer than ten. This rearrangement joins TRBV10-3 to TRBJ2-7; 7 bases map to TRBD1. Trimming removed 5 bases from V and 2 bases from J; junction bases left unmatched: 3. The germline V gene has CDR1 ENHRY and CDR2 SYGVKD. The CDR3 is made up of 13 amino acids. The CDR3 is CAISPGQTYEQYF. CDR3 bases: TGTGCCATCAGTCCGGGACAGACCTACGAGCAGTACTTC.

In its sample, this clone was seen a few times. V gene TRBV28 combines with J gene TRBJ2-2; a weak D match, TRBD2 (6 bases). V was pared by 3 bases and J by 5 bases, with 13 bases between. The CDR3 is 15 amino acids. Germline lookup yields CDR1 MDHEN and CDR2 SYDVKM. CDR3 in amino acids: CASSFVTGATGELFF. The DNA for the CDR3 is TGTGCCAGCAGTTTTGTCACGGGAGCGACCGGGGAGCTGTTTTTT. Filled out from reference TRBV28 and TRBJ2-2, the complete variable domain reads DVKVTQSSRYLVKRTGEKVFLECVQDMDHENMFWYRQDPGLGLRLIYFSYDVKMKEKGDIPEGYSVSREKKERFSLILESASTNQTSMYLCASSFVTGATGELFFGEGSRLTVL.

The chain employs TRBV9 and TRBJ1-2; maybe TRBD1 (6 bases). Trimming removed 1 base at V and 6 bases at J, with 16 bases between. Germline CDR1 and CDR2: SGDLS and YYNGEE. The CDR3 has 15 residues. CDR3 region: CASSVRGRGVDGYTF. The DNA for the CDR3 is TGTGCCAGCAGCGTACGGGGCAGGGGAGTAGATGGCTACACCTTC.

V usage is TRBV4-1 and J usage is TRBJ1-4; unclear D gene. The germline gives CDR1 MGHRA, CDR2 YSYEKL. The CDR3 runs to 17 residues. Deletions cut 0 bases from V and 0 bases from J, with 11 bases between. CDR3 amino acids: CASSQEPYPPTNEKLFF. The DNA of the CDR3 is TGCGCCAGCAGCCAAGAGCCCTATCCTCCAACTAATGAAAAACTGTTTTTT.

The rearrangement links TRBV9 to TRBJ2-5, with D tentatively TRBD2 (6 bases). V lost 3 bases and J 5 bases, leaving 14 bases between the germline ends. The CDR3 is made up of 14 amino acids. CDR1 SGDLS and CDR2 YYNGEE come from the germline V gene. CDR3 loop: CASSALGGGETQYF. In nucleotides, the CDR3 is TGTGCCAGCAGCGCCCTGGGGGGAGGTGAGACCCAGTACTTC. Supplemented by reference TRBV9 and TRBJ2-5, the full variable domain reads DSGVTQTPKHLITATGQRVTLRCSPRSGDLSVYWYQQSLDQGLQFLIQYYNGEERAKGNILERFSAQQFPDLHSELNLSSLELGDSALYFCASSALGGGETQYFGPGTRLLVL.

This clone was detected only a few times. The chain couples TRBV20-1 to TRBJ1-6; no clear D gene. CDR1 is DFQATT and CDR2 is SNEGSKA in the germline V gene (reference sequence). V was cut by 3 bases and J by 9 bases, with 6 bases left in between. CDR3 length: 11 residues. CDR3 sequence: CSARVGSPLHF. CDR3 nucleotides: TGCAGTGCTAGGGTCGGTTCACCCCTCCACTTT.

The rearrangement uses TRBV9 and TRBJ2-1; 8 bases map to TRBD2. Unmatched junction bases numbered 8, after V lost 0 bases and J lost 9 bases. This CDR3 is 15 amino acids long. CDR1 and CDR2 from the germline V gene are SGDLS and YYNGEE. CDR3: CASSVESSGSGEQFF. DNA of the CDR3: TGTGCCAGCAGCGTAGAGTCAAGCGGGAGCGGTGAGCAGTTCTTC.

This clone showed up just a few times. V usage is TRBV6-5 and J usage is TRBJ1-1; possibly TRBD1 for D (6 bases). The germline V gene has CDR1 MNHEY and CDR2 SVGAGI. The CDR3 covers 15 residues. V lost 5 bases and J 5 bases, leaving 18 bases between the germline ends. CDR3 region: CASSPQGGVGTEAFF. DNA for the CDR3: TGTGCCAGCAGTCCACAGGGAGGGGTGGGGACTGAAGCTTTCTTT.

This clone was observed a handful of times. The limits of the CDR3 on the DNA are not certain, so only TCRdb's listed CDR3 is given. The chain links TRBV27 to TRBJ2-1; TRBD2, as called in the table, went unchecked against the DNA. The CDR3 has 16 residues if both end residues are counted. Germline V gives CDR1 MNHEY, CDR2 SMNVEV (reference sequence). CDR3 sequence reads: CASSSSTSGRPGEQFF.

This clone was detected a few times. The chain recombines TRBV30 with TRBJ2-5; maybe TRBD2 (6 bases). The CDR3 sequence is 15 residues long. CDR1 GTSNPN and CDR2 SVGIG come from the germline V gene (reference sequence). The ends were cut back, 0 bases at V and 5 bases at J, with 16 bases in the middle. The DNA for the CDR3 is TGTGCCTGGAGTGTATTCCGGGAGCTTTTGGAGACCCAGTACTTC. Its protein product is CAWSVFRELLETQYF.

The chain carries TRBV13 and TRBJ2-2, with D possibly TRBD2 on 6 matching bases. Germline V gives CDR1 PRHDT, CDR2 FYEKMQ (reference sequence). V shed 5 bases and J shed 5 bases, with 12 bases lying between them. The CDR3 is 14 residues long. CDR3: CASSLTSRTGELFF. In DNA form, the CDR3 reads TGTGCCAGCAGCCTGACTAGTCGGACCGGGGAGCTGTTTTTT.

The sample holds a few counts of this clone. The CDR3 region has the DNA TGTGCCAGCAGACCTCAGGGGGTAGGAACCGGGGAGCTGTTTTTT. It encodes CASRPQGVGTGELFF. This chain uses TRBV6-5 with TRBJ2-2; TRBD1 agrees at 7 bases. The V gene's germline CDR1 is MNHEY and CDR2 SVGAGI. This CDR3 is 15 amino acids long. The V segment lost 6 bases and the J segment 5 bases; nucleotides outside the gene matches: 9.

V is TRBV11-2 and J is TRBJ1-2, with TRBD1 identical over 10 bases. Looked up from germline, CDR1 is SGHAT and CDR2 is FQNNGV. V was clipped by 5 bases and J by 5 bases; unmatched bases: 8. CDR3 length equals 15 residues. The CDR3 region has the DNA TGTGCCAGCAGCCCCCTCCGACAGGGGGCATATGGCTACACCTTC. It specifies CASSPLRQGAYGYTF. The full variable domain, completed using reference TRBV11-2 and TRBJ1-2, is EAGVAQSPRYKIIEKRQSVAFWCNPISGHATLYWYQQILGQGPKLLIQFQNNGVVDDSQLPKDRFSAERLKGVDSTLKIQPAKLEDSAVYLCASSPLRQGAYGYTFGSGTRLTVV.

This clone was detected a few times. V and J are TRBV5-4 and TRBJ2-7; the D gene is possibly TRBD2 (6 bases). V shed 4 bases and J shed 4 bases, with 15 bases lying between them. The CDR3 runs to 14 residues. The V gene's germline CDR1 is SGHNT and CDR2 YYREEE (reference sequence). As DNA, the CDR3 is TGTGCCAGCAGCCGGGACTTAACCATTTACGAGCAGTACTTC. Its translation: CASSRDLTIYEQYF.

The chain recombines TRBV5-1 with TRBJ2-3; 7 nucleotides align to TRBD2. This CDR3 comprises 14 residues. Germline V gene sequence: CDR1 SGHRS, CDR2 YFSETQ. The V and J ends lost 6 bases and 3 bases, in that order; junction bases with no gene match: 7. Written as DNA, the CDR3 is TGCGCCAGCAAAGTTGCGGGAGAGACAGATACGCAGTATTTT. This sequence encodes CASKVAGETDTQYF.

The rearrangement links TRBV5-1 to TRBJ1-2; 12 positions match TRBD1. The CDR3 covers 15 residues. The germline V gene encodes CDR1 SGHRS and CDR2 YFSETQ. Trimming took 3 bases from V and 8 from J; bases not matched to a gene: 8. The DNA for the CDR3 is TGCGCCAGCAGCTCCTCCGGGACAGGGGGCGACGGCTACACCTTC. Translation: CASSSSGTGGDGYTF.

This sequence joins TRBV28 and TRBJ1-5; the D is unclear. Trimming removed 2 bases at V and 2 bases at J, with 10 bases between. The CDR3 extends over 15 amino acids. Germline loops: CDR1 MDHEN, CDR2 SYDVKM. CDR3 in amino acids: CASSLAGLGNQPQHF. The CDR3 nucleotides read TGTGCCAGCAGTTTAGCGGGGTTGGGCAATCAGCCCCAGCATTTT.

DNA for the CDR3: TGTGCCAGCAGCCGTTTCGAGCAGTACTTC. It translates to CASSRFEQYF. The V call is TRBV7-6, the J call TRBJ2-7; no clear D gene. V dropped 5 bases and J dropped 6 bases, with 5 bases sitting between them. Looked up from germline, CDR1 is SGHVS and CDR2 is FNYEAQ. This CDR3 has 10 residues.

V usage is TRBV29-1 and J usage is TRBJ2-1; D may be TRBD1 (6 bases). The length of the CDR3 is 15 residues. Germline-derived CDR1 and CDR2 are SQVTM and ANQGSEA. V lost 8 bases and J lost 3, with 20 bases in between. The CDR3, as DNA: TGCAGCCTTACCCTGGGGGCGGGCGGCTACAATGAGCAGTTCTTC. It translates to CSLTLGAGGYNEQFF.

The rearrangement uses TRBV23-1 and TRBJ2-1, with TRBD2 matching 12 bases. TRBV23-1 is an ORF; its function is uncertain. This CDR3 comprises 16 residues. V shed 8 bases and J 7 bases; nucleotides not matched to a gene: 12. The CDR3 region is CASLQPGLAGGNEQFF. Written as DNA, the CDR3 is TGCGCCAGCCTCCAACCGGGACTAGCGGGTGGAAATGAGCAGTTCTTC.

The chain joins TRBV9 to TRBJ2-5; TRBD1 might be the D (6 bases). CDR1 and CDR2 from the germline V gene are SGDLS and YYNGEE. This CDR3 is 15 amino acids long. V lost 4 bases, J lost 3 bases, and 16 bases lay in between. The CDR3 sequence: CASSPWTVNEETQYF. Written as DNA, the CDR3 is TGTGCCAGCAGCCCGTGGACAGTTAACGAAGAGACCCAGTACTTC.

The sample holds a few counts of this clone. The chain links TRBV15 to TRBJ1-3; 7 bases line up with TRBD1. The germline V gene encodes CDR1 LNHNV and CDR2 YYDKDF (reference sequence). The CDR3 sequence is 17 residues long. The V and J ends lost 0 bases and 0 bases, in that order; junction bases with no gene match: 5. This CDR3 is CATSRDRGYYSGNTIYF. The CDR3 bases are TGTGCCACCAGCAGAGACAGGGGGTACTACTCTGGAAACACCATATATTTT.

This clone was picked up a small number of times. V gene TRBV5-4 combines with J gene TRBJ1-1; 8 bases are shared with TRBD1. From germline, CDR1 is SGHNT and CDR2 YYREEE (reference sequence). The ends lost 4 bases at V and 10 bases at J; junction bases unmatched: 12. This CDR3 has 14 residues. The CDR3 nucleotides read TGTGCCAGCAGCCCACAGGACAGGGCCGTGGGAGCTTTCTTT. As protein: CASSPQDRAVGAFF.

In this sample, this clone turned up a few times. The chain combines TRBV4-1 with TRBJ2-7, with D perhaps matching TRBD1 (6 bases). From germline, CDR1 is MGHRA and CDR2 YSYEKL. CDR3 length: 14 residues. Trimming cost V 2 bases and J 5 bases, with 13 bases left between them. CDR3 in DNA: TGCGCCAGCAGCCAATTCCAGGGGTCCCACGAGCAGTACTTC. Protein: CASSQFQGSHEQYF.

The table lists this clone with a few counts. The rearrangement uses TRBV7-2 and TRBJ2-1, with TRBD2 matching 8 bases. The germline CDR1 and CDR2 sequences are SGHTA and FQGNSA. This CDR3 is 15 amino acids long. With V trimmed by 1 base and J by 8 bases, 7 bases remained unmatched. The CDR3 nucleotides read TGTGCCAGCAGCTTAGTGCGGGGGGCCGTCTATGAGCAGTTCTTC. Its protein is CASSLVRGAVYEQFF.

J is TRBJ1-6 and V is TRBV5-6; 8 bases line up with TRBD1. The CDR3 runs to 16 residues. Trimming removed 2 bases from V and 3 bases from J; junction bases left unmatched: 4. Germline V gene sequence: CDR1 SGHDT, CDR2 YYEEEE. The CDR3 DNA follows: TGTGCCAGCAGCTTCGGGACAGGCCGCTATAATTCACCCCTCCACTTT. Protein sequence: CASSFGTGRYNSPLHF.

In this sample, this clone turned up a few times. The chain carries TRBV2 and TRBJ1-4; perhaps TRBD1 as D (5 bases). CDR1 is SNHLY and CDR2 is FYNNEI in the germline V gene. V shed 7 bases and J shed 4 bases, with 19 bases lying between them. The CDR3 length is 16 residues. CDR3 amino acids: CASNTNPQGINEKLFF. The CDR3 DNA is TGTGCCAGCAATACCAATCCGCAGGGCATTAATGAAAAACTGTTTTTT. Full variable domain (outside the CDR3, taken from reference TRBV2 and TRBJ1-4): EPEVTQTPSHQVTQMGQEVILRCVPISNHLYFYWYRQILGQKVEFLVSFYNNEISEKSEIFDDQFSVERPDGSNFTLKIRSTKLEDSAMYFCASNTNPQGINEKLFFGSGTQLSVL.

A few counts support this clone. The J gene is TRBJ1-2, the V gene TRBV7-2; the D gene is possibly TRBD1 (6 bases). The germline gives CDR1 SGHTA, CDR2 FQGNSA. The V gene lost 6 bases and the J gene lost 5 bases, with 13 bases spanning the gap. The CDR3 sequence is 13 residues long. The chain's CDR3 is CASSSDRIYGYTF. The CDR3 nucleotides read TGTGCCAGCAGTTCTGACAGGATATATGGCTACACCTTC.

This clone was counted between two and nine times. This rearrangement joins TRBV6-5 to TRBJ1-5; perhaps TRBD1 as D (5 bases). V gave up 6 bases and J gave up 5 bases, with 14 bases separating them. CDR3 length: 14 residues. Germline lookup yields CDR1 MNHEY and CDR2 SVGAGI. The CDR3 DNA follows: TGTGCCAGCAGACCGGGACTCATGGATCAGCCCCAGCATTTT. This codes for CASRPGLMDQPQHF.